The 30 T cell receptor beta chains reported below all come from one sample, sequenced in a study of post-analysis software for immune sequencing data. Study-wide results and caveats: In patients, TRBV5-6, TRBV5-1 and TRBV20-1 belonged to four or five TRBV segments found more frequently than in controls.

Unique-molecular-identifier-tagged TCR beta cDNA libraries were used. Each CDR3 protein gets one entry after TCRdb re-called the PCR reads with MiXCR. Of a few hundred thousand distinct CDR3 sequences in the sample, around 34% are singletons; the top ten hold 5% to 6%. The antigens these receptors bind are not known. The sequencing input was blood. These receptors were taken from a girl aged 2 to 17 with multiple sclerosis.

There are a few counts of this clonotype. The chain couples TRBV6-5 to TRBJ2-7; TRBD1 is a possible D gene (6 bases). Trimming took off 6 bases at V and 3 bases at J, with 18 bases between the two ends. CDR1 and CDR2 (germline): MNHEY, SVGAGI. This CDR3 has 15 amino acids. In DNA form, the CDR3 reads TGTGCCAGCAGCCCCCTCACCGGGACACTCTACGAGCAGTACTTC. This sequence encodes CASSPLTGTLYEQYF.

V gene TRBV3-1 combines with J gene TRBJ2-7, with D perhaps matching TRBD2 (5 bases). Trimming took 1 base from V and 3 from J, leaving 13 bases between them. The CDR3 contains 15 residues. In germline, CDR1 is LGHDT, CDR2 YNNKEL (reference sequence). CDR3: CASSQVRELDYEQYF. The CDR3 DNA follows: TGTGCCAGCAGCCAAGTAAGGGAGCTTGACTACGAGCAGTACTTC.

V and J are TRBV12-3 or TRBV12-4 and TRBJ1-4; TRBD1 matches at 7 bases. V gave up 4 bases and J gave up 0 bases; unmatched junction bases: 8. This CDR3 is 17 amino acids long. CDR3 bases: TGTGCCAGCAGTTCACAGGGGTTGGGGGCAACTAATGAAAAACTGTTTTTT. Amino acid sequence: CASSSQGLGATNEKLFF.

The rearrangement joins TRBV7-9 to TRBJ2-7, with D perhaps matching TRBD1 or TRBD2 (5 bases each). Germline CDR1 is SEHNR and CDR2 is FQNEAQ (reference sequence). CDR3 length: 16 amino acids. Trimming removed 2 bases from V and 0 bases from J, with 14 bases in between. The CDR3: CASSLPPGPSSYEQYF. The CDR3 bases are TGTGCCAGCAGCTTACCTCCGGGACCTAGCTCCTACGAGCAGTACTTC.

The rearrangement uses TRBV6-6 and TRBJ1-2; a possible D gene is TRBD1 (5 bases). Between the trimmed V and J ends, which lost 2 bases and 8 bases, there was a span of 6 bases. The CDR3 has 11 amino acids. CDR1 and CDR2 from the germline V gene are MNHNY and SVGAGI (reference sequence). CDR3 amino acids: CASSYNRGYTF. CDR3 sequence (DNA): TGTGCCAGCAGTTACAACAGGGGCTACACCTTC.

The table lists this clonotype with a few counts. The genes are TRBV27 and TRBJ2-1; D gene unclear. Trimming removed 2 bases from V and 8 bases from J, with 13 bases in between. This CDR3 region has 14 residues. Germline V gives CDR1 MNHEY, CDR2 SMNVEV (reference sequence). The CDR3: CASSLGSRTHEQFF. CDR3 nucleotide sequence: TGTGCCAGCAGTTTAGGGTCGCGGACCCATGAGCAGTTCTTC.

The rearrangement joins TRBV29-1 to TRBJ1-2; 9 nucleotides agree with TRBD1. The CDR3 totals 14 residues. V dropped 6 bases and J dropped 4; count of bases not matched to a gene: 9. The V gene's germline CDR1 is SQVTM and CDR2 ANQGSEA. The CDR3 sequence: CSVKWGQGAYGYTF. In DNA, the CDR3 is TGCAGCGTGAAATGGGGACAGGGCGCCTATGGCTACACCTTC.

CDR3 in DNA: TGCAGCGTTTCCCACGGGGGGGCCGGAGAGACCCAGTACTTC. Translation: CSVSHGGAGETQYF. The V call is TRBV29-1, the J call TRBJ2-7, with TRBD2 matching over 8 bases. The end of the DNA is better explained by TRBJ2-5, so the J call may be wrong. This CDR3 region has 14 residues. Per the germline V gene, CDR1 is SQVTM and CDR2 is ANQGSEA.

The chain recombines TRBV5-1 with TRBJ1-2; D not resolved. Deletions cut 7 bases from V and 5 bases from J, with 18 bases between. The germline V gene has CDR1 SGHRS and CDR2 YFSETQ. This CDR3 region has 14 residues. Here the CDR3 reads CASGEPGSPYGYTF. The CDR3 bases are TGCGCCAGCGGGGAACCGGGGAGCCCGTATGGCTACACCTTC. The full variable domain, in which reference TRBV5-1 and TRBJ1-2 provide the parts outside the CDR3, is KAGVTQTPRYLIKTRGQQVTLSCSPISGHRSVSWYQQTPGQGLQFLFEYFSETQRNKGNFPGRFSGRQFSNSRSEMNVSTLELGDSALYLCASGEPGSPYGYTFGSGTRLTVV.

This clonotype has a handful of counts. The chain is built from TRBV20-1 and TRBJ1-2; the D gene is possibly TRBD1 (5 bases). There are 13 residues in the CDR3. The germline CDR1 and CDR2 sequences are DFQATT and SNEGSKA (reference sequence). The V end was cut by 4 bases, the J end by 7 bases, with 16 bases between. The CDR3, as DNA: TGCAGTGCTACCCGGAGGGACTCGGGTGGCTACACCTTC. It encodes CSATRRDSGGYTF.

The chain carries TRBV20-1 and TRBJ2-5, with D unresolved. The ends were cut back, 3 bases at V and 1 base at J, with 9 bases in the middle. The germline V gene has CDR1 DFQATT and CDR2 SNEGSKA (reference sequence). This CDR3 region has 13 residues. In DNA form, the CDR3 reads TGCAGTGCTAGTCTAGTAGTCCAAGAGACCCAGTACTTC. It specifies CSASLVVQETQYF.

This clonotype was seen a few times. This CDR3 is CASSSVSGLAGYNEQFF. CDR3 coding DNA: TGTGCCAGCAGCTCAGTCTCGGGACTAGCGGGCTACAATGAGCAGTTCTTC. The V gene is TRBV5-5, the J gene TRBJ2-1, with TRBD2 matching 12 bases. The CDR3 is 17 amino acids. With V trimmed by 3 bases and J by 3 bases, 7 bases remained unmatched. Germline lookup yields CDR1 SGHKS and CDR2 YYEKEE (reference sequence).

The chain recombines TRBV7-9 with TRBJ1-1; possibly TRBD1 for D (6 bases). This CDR3 comprises 15 residues. V shed 0 bases and J shed 5 bases, with 13 bases lying between them. Germline V lookup: CDR1 SEHNR, CDR2 FQNEAQ (reference sequence). The CDR3 region has the DNA TGTGCCAGCAGCTTAGCGCAATGGGGGCTTACTGAAGCTTTCTTT. This sequence encodes CASSLAQWGLTEAFF.

The chain carries TRBV7-2 and TRBJ2-7, with no clear D. Between the trimmed V and J ends, which lost 5 bases and 5 bases, there was a span of 13 bases. The CDR3 length is 13 residues. Per germline, CDR1 SGHTA and CDR2 FQGNSA. In DNA form, the CDR3 reads TGTGCCAGCAGCCCGGACCCGGGCGACGAGCAGTACTTC. This gives the protein CASSPDPGDEQYF.

In its sample, this clonotype was seen many times. This chain connects TRBV9 to TRBJ2-6, with 8 bases matching TRBD1. Trimming at V came to 4 bases and at J to 1 base, leaving 4 bases not matched to a gene. Germline V gene data show CDR1 as SGDLS and CDR2 as YYNGEE. The CDR3 runs to 16 residues. DNA of the CDR3: TGTGCCAGCAGCATCGGACAGGGATCTGGGGCCAACGTCCTGACTTTC. It translates to CASSIGQGSGANVLTF.

V gene TRBV5-6 combines with J gene TRBJ1-1, with D possibly matching TRBD1 (6 bases). V shed 0 bases and J shed 2 bases, with 11 bases lying between them. Germline-derived CDR1 and CDR2 are SGHDT and YYEEEE. This CDR3 comprises 15 residues. The CDR3 coding sequence is TGTGCCAGCAGCTTGGTGGACAGCAAAAACACTGAAGCTTTCTTT. Its translation is CASSLVDSKNTEAFF.

The chain employs TRBV16 and TRBJ2-6, with D unresolved. Trimming took off 2 bases at V and 5 bases at J, with 10 bases between the two ends. Germline CDR1 is KGHSY and CDR2 is FQNENV. This CDR3 spans 15 amino acids. The CDR3 sequence is CASSQNISRANVLTF. The CDR3, as DNA: TGTGCCAGCAGCCAAAACATTAGTAGGGCCAACGTCCTGACTTTC.

The CDR3 DNA sequence: TGCGCCAGCAGCTTGAACGGGGCAGCAAGGACAGATACGCAGTATTTT. Translation: CASSLNGAARTDTQYF. The rearrangement links TRBV5-1 to TRBJ2-3, with D possibly called TRBD1 or TRBD2 (5 bases each). Germline-derived CDR1 and CDR2 are SGHRS and YFSETQ. The CDR3 has 16 residues. The V and J ends lost 1 base and 3 bases respectively, with 15 bases between them.

The CDR3 loop reads CSARDLGQGAWGYTF. As DNA, the CDR3 is TGCAGTGCTAGAGACCTCGGACAGGGTGCGTGGGGCTACACCTTC. V gene TRBV20-1 combines with J gene TRBJ1-2; TRBD1 matches 8 bases. CDR1 is DFQATT and CDR2 is SNEGSKA in the germline V gene (reference sequence). V lost 0 bases and J lost 8; bases outside the gene matches: 11. The CDR3 is made up of 15 amino acids.

V gene TRBV29-1 combines with J gene TRBJ2-6, with 8 bases fitting TRBD1. CDR3 length: 15 amino acids. Germline V gives CDR1 SQVTM, CDR2 ANQGSEA. After removal of 4 bases from V and 4 bases from J, the junction contained 6 bases not matched to a gene. In DNA form, the CDR3 reads TGCAGCGTTGGCACAGGGGGTACCGGGGCCAACGTCCTGACTTTC. Residues: CSVGTGGTGANVLTF.

This clonotype was seen a handful of times. The chain has TRBV5-1 and TRBJ2-3; D is unclear. Germline CDR1 and CDR2: SGHRS and YFSETQ. Trimming removed 0 bases at V and 3 bases at J, with 14 bases between. CDR3 size: 16 residues. The CDR3 DNA sequence: TGCGCCAGCAGCTTGGTGGTCGGCAGGCGGACAGATACGCAGTATTTT. Its protein is CASSLVVGRRTDTQYF.

The chain has TRBV9 and TRBJ2-6; D remains ambiguous. CDR1 SGDLS and CDR2 YYNGEE come from the germline V gene. There are 16 residues in the CDR3. The germline V and J ends were trimmed by 3 bases and 0 bases, with 10 bases remaining between them. CDR3 sequence reads: CASSDGWSSGANVLTF. The DNA for the CDR3 is TGTGCCAGCAGCGACGGGTGGAGCTCTGGGGCCAACGTCCTGACTTTC.

This clonotype was observed a handful of times. The V and J genes are TRBV5-1 and TRBJ1-2; tentative D call: TRBD1 (5 bases). The CDR3 has 16 amino acids. The germline CDR1 and CDR2 sequences are SGHRS and YFSETQ. Trimming stripped 1 base from V and 8 bases from J, with 21 bases between. The CDR3: CASSLPNSGAASGYTF. DNA for the CDR3: TGCGCCAGCAGCTTGCCAAACTCTGGGGCGGCATCCGGCTACACCTTC.

This clonotype has a single count. The junction departs from the called germline gene at one end, perhaps through a read error. V is TRBV11-2 and J is TRBJ2-5; 8 bases map to TRBD2. The CDR3 totals 15 residues. Germline CDR1 is SGHAT and CDR2 is FQNNGV. Here the CDR3 reads CASSLDGTSRNEQYF. The CDR3 DNA reads TGTGCCAGCAGCCTAGATGGGACTAGTCGCAATGAGCAGTACTTC.

This clonotype was seen a few times. This chain connects TRBV5-5 to TRBJ2-7; D is ambiguous. This CDR3 spans 13 amino acids. Looked up from germline, CDR1 is SGHKS and CDR2 is YYEKEE (reference sequence). Trimming left V 4 bases short and J 7 bases short, with 15 bases between. CDR3 protein: CASSVELYNEQYF. As DNA, the CDR3 is TGTGCCAGCAGCGTGGAACTGTACAATGAGCAGTACTTC.

This clonotype was recorded only once. The CDR3 region is CASVSNTEAFF. CDR3 DNA: TGTGCCAGCGTTTCGAACACTGAAGCTTTCTTT. This sequence joins TRBV2 and TRBJ1-1; D not certain. In germline, CDR1 is SNHLY, CDR2 FYNNEI. This CDR3 is built from 11 residues. Trimming removed 8 bases at V and 1 base at J, with 5 bases between.

This chain joins TRBV7-3 and TRBJ2-5; 8 bases agree with TRBD1. V gave up 5 bases and J gave up 5 bases; unmatched junction bases: 10. Germline V gives CDR1 SGHTA, CDR2 FQGTGA. The CDR3 loop spans 15 amino acids. The CDR3 DNA sequence: TGTGCCAGCAGCCCAGACAGGGGTGATACGGAGACCCAGTACTTC. It codes for CASSPDRGDTETQYF. Supplemented by reference TRBV7-3 and TRBJ2-5, the full variable domain reads GAGVSQTPSNKVTEKGKYVELRCDPISGHTALYWYRQSLGQGPEFLIYFQGTGAADDSGLPNDRFFAVRPEGSVSTLKIQRTERGDSAVYLCASSPDRGDTETQYFGPGTRLLVL.

The chain is built from TRBV7-2 and TRBJ2-1; tentatively, D is TRBD2 (5 bases). Trimming removed 8 bases at V and 13 bases at J, with 18 bases between. This CDR3 has 12 amino acids. The V gene's germline CDR1 is SGHTA and CDR2 FQGNSA. CDR3 DNA sequence: TGTGCCAGCCTAACAATTTGGGAGACCCAGTTCTTC. Its translation: CASLTIWETQFF.

This clonotype showed up many times. Here the CDR3 reads CASSLTRGNEQFF. Written as DNA, the CDR3 is TGTGCCAGCAGCTTGACCCGAGGTAATGAGCAGTTCTTC. The chain links TRBV7-8 to TRBJ2-1; D call uncertain. V lost 3 bases and J lost 7, with 10 bases in between. Looked up from germline, CDR1 is SGHVS and CDR2 is FQNEAQ. The length of the CDR3 is 13 residues.

The J gene is TRBJ2-7, the V gene TRBV20-1; 9 nucleotides line up with TRBD2. TRBJ2-5 explains the end of the DNA better; the J call may be wrong. CDR1 and CDR2 from the germline V gene are DFQATT and SNEGSKA (reference sequence). This CDR3 comprises 15 residues. The CDR3 sequence is CSALPSGGSRETQYF. CDR3 sequence (DNA): TGCAGTGCCCTGCCCAGCGGGGGGTCCCGGGAGACCCAGTACTTC.